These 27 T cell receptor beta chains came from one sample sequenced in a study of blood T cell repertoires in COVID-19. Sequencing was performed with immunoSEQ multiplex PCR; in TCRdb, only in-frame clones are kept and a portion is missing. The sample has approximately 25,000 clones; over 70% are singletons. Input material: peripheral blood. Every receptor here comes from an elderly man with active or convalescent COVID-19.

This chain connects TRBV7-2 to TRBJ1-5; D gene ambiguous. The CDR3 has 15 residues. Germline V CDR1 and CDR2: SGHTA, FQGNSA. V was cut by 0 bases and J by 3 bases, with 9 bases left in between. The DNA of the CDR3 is TGTGCCAGCAGCTTAGCGGGCTCCACCAATCAGCCCCAGCATTTT. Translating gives CASSLAGSTNQPQHF.

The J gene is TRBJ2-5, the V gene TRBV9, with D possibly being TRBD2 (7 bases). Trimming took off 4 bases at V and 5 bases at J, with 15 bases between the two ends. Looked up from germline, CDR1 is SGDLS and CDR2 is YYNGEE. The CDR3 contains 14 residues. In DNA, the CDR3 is TGTGCCAGCAGCTCTTCCGGGGGGCTGGAGACCCAGTACTTC. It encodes CASSSSGGLETQYF. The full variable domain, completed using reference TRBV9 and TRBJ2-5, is DSGVTQTPKHLITATGQRVTLRCSPRSGDLSVYWYQQSLDQGLQFLIQYYNGEERAKGNILERFSAQQFPDLHSELNLSSLELGDSALYFCASSSSGGLETQYFGPGTRLLVL.

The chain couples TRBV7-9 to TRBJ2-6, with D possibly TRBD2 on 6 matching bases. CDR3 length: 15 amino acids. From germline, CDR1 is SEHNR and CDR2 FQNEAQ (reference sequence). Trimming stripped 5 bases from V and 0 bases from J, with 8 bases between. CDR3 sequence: CASSRGGSGANVLTF. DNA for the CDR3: TGTGCCAGCAGCCGGGGAGGCTCTGGGGCCAACGTCCTGACTTTC.

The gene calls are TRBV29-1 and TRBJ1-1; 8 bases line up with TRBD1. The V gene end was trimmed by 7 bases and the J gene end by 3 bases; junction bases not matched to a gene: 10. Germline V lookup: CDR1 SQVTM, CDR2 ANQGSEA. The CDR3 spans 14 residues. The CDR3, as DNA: TGCAGCGCTGGGAGACAGGGGAGAGACACTGAAGCTTTCTTT. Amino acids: CSAGRQGRDTEAFF.

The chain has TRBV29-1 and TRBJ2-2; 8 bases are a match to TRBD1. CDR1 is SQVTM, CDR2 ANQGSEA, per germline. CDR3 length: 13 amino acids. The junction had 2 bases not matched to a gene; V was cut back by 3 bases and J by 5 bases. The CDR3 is CSVDRGRTGELFF. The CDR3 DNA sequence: TGCAGCGTTGACAGGGGGCGAACCGGGGAGCTGTTTTTT.

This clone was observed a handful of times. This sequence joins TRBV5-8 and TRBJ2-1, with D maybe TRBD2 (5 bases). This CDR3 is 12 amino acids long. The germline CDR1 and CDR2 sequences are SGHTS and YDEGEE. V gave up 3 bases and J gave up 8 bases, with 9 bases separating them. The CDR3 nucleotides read TGTGCCAGCAGCTGGCAGAGGGATGAGCAGTTCTTC. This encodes CASSWQRDEQFF.

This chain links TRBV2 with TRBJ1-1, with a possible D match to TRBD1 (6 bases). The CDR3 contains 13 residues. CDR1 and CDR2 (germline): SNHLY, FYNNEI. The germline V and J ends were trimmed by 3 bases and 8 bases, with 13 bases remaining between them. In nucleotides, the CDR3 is TGTGCCAGCAGTGACAGGGCTACAGGGGAAGCTTTCTTT. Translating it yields CASSDRATGEAFF.

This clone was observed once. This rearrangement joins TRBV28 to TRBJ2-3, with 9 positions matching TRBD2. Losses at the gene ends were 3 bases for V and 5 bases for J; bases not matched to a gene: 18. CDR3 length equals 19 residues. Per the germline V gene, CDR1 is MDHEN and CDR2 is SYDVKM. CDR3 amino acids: CASSLGAGSGRWPGDTQYF. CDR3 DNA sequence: TGTGCCAGCAGTTTGGGCGCGGGTAGCGGGAGATGGCCGGGAGATACGCAGTATTTT.

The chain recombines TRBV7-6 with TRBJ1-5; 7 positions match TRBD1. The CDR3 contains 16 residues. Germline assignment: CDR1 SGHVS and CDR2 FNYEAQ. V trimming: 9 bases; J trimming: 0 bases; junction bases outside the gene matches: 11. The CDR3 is CASPWGQRISNQPQHF. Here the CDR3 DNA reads TGTGCCAGTCCCTGGGGACAGAGAATTAGCAATCAGCCCCAGCATTTT. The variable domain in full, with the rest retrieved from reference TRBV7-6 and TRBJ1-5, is GAGVSQSPRYKVTKRGQDVALRCDPISGHVSLYWYRQALGQGPEFLTYFNYEAQQDKSGLPNDRFSAERPEGSISTLTIQRTEQRDSAMYRCASPWGQRISNQPQHFGDGTRLSIL.

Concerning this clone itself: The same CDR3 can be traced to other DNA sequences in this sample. DNA of the CDR3: TGTGCCAGCAGCCGACAGGGGGCCTACGAGCAGTACTTC. Translation: CASSRQGAYEQYF. The chain recombines TRBV5-5 with TRBJ2-7, with 9 bases that match TRBD1. This CDR3 comprises 13 residues. After removal of 4 bases from V and 2 bases from J, the junction contained 1 base not matched to a gene. The V gene's germline CDR1 is SGHKS and CDR2 YYEKEE (reference sequence).

As DNA, the CDR3 is TGTGCCAGCAGCCCCGCCGACAGGGTCTCGCTGCTTCGGCGGGAGGGGTCCTACAATGAGCAGTTCTTC. This gives the protein CASSPADRVSLLRREGSYNEQFF. V usage is TRBV6-2 or TRBV6-3 and J usage is TRBJ2-1, with 9 bases lining up with TRBD2. V dropped 6 bases and J dropped 1; count of bases not matched to a gene: 28. CDR1 MNHEY and CDR2 SVGEGT come from the germline V gene. This CDR3 is built from 23 residues.

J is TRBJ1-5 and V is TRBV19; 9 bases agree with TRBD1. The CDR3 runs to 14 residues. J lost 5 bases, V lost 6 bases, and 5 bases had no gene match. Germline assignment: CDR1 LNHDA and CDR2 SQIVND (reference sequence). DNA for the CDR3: TGTGCCAGTAGGCCCTGGACAGGGGATCAGCCCCAGCATTTT. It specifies CASRPWTGDQPQHF. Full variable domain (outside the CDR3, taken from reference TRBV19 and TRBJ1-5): DGGITQSPKYLFRKEGQNVTLSCEQNLNHDAMYWYRQDPGQGLRLIYYSQIVNDFQKGDIAEGYSVSREKKESFPLTVTSAQKNPTAFYLCASRPWTGDQPQHFGDGTRLSIL.

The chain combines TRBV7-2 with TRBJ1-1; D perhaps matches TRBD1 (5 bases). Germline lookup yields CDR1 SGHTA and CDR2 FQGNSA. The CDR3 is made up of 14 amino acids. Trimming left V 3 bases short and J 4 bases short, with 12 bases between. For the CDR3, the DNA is TGTGCCAGCAGCTTTTCGGGAGGGGTCACTGAAGCTTTCTTT. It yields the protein CASSFSGGVTEAFF.

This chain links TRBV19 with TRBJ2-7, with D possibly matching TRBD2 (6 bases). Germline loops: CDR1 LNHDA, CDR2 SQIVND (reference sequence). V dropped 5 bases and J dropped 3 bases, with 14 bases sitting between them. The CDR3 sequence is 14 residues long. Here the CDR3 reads CASSGQAGIYEQYF. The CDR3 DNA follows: TGTGCCAGTAGTGGTCAAGCGGGCATCTACGAGCAGTACTTC. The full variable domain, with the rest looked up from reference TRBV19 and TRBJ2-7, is DGGITQSPKYLFRKEGQNVTLSCEQNLNHDAMYWYRQDPGQGLRLIYYSQIVNDFQKGDIAEGYSVSREKKESFPLTVTSAQKNPTAFYLCASSGQAGIYEQYFGPGTRLTVT.

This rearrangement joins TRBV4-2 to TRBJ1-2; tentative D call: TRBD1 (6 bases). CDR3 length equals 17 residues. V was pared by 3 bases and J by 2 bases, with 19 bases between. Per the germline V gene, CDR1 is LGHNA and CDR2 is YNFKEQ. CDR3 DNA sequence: TGTGCCAGCAGCCAGGTGGTAGGCAGGGGAGTCAACTATGGCTACACCTTC. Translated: CASSQVVGRGVNYGYTF.

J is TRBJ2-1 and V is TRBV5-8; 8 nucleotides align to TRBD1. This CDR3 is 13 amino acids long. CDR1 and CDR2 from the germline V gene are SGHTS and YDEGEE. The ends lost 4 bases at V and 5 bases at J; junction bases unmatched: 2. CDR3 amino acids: CASSVGQDNEQFF. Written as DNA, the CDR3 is TGTGCCAGCAGCGTGGGACAGGACAATGAGCAGTTCTTC.

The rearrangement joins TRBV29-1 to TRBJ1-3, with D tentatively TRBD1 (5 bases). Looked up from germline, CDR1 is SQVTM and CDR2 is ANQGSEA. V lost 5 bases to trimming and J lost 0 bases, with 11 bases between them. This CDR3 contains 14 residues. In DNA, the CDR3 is TGCAGCGTTCTTGACAGTCGCTCTGGAAACACCATATATTTT. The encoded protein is CSVLDSRSGNTIYF. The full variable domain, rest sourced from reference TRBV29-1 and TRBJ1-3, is SAVISQKPSRDICQRGTSLTIQCQVDSQVTMMFWYRQQPGQSLTLIATANQGSEATYESGFVIDKFPISRPNLTFSTLTVSNMSPEDSSIYLCSVLDSRSGNTIYFGEGSWLTVV.

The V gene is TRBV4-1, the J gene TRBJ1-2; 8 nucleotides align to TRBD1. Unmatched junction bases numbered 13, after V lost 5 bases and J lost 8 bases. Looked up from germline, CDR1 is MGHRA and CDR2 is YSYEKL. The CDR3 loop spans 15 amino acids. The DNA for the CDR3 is TGCGCCAGCAGCTCCGGGACAGGATTTGGTGGCGGCTACACCTTC. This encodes CASSSGTGFGGGYTF.

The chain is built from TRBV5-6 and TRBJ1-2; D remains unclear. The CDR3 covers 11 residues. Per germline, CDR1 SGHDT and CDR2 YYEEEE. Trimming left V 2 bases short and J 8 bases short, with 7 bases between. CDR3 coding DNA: TGTGCCAGCAGCTTCAAGGAGGGCTACACCTTC. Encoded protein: CASSFKEGYTF.

CDR3 sequence: CASSLSGGAVFEQFF. CDR3 coding DNA: TGTGCCAGCAGCTTAAGCGGGGGGGCGGTTTTTGAGCAGTTCTTC. The V and J genes are TRBV7-6 and TRBJ2-1; 10 bases are a match to TRBD2. The CDR3 has 15 amino acids. V shed 2 bases, J shed 9 bases, and the junction held 7 bases outside the gene matches. Germline CDR1 SGHVS, CDR2 FNYEAQ.

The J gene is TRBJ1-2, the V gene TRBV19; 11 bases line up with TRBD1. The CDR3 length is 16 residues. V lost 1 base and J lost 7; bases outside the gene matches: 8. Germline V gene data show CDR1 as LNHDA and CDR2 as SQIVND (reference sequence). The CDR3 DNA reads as TGTGCCAGTAGTATAGTCCGCGGACAGGGGGCGAGTGGCTACACCTTC. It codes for CASSIVRGQGASGYTF.

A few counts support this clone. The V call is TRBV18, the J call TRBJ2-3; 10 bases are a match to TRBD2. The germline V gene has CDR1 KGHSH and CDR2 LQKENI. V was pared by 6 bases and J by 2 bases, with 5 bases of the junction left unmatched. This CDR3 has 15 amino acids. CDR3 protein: CASSPGTSDTDTQYF. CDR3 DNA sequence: TGTGCCAGCTCCCCCGGGACTAGCGACACAGATACGCAGTATTTT.

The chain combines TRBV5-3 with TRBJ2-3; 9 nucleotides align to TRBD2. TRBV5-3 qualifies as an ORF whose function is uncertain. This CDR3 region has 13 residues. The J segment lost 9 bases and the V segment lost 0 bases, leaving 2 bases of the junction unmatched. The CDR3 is CARSLVSGRTQYF. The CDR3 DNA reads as TGTGCCAGAAGCTTGGTTAGCGGGAGAACGCAGTATTTT.

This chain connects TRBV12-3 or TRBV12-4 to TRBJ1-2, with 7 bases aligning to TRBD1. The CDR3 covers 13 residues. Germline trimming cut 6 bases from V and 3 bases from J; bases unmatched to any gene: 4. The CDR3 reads CASSGTGDYGYTF. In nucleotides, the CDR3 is TGTGCCAGCAGCGGTACAGGGGACTATGGCTACACCTTC.

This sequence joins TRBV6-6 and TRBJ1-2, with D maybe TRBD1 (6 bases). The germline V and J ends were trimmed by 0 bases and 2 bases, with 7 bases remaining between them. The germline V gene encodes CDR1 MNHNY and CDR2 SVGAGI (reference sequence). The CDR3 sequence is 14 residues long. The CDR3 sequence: CASSYSTGNYGYTF. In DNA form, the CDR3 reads TGTGCCAGCAGTTACTCAACAGGGAACTATGGCTACACCTTC.

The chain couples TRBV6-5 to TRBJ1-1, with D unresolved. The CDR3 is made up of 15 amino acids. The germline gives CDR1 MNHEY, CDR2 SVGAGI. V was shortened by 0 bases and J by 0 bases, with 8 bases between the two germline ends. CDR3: CASSYSGGMNTEAFF. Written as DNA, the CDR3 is TGTGCCAGCAGTTACTCAGGCGGCATGAACACTGAAGCTTTCTTT.

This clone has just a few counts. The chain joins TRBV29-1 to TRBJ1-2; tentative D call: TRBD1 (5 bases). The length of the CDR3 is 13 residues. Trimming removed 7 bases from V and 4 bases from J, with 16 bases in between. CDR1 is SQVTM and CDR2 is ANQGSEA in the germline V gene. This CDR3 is CSGQTRGTYGYTF. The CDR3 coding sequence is TGCAGCGGGCAGACAAGGGGCACCTATGGCTACACCTTC.